The present T cell receptor (beta chain) was sequenced within a study of shared clonotypes between healthy human individuals. Cells designated naive CD8 were CD45RO-negative and were positively selected for CCR7, with terminally differentiated effector memory CD45RA+ cells excluded. The donors, healthy adults who were HIV-negative, had experienced no recent acute infections or vaccinations. This CDR3 is built from 13 residues. Deletions cut 4 bases from V and 6 bases from J, with 12 bases between. CDR1 SEHNR and CDR2 FQNEAQ come from the germline V gene (reference sequence). Broader study findings: It was anticipated that sequencing depth would influence how many clonotypes donors shared. A generally larger estimated richness was seen in naive subsets than in memory subsets.

Turning to this clone: The antigen is unknown.

Using immunoSEQ multiplex PCR, the repertoire was profiled, and TCRdb retains in-frame clones only, with some absent. Among approximately 1.9 million clones listed, 85% to 95% were seen once. The chain carries TRBV7-9 and TRBJ1-2; D not certain. This sequence originates from a man between 18 and 35 years old in good health. Some clones in this sample may be carry-over from other donors' samples. The sample consisted of naive CD8+ T cells from PBMCs. CDR3 nucleotide sequence: TGTGCCAGCAGCTACGCAACAAGAAATGGCTACACCTTC. This gives the protein CASSYATRNGYTF.